These 18 T cell receptor beta chains were all obtained from the same sample, sequenced in a study of T cell clonality in common variable immunodeficiency (dated by TCRdb to between 2015 and 2017). The library was produced with the immunoSEQ multiplex PCR assay. TCRdb limited this immuneACCESS table to in-frame rearrangements with V and J called. A share of clones is missing; checked studies link under half to unresolved V genes, and the rest is unexplained. Here the sample lists roughly 29,000 clones, none seen once only. The top ten clonotypes cover about 13% of the sample. Sample: peripheral blood mononuclear cells. Receptor source: a person aged 18 to 69 in good health.

There are many counts of this clone. The CDR3 goes on 3 residues after the read ends, and that part is filled in from the germline J gene. J is TRBJ2-1 and V is TRBV30; D remains unclear. Between the trimmed V and J ends, which lost 0 bases and 5 bases, there was a span of 11 bases. The CDR3 is 14 residues long. The V gene's germline CDR1 is GTSNPN and CDR2 SVGIG (reference sequence). The sequenced CDR3 bases are TGTGCCTGGAGTGTACGATTGAACAACAATGAG. This gives the protein CAWSVRLNNNE. The CDR3 in full is CAWSVRLNNNEQFF.

There are a few counts of this clone. CDR3 DNA (partial): TGTGCCAGCAGCTTTCGACAGGCCACCTACGAG. Its protein product is CASSFRQATYE. The entire CDR3 protein reads CASSFRQATYEQYF. The V gene is TRBV5-5, the J gene TRBJ2-7; D is possibly TRBD1 (6 bases). The missing CDR3 end, 3 residues past where the read stops, is filled in from the germline J gene. CDR3 size: 14 residues. V lost 2 bases to trimming and J lost 2 bases, with 11 bases between them. The germline CDR1 and CDR2 sequences are SGHKS and YYEKEE (reference sequence).

In its sample, this clone is large. The read stops 3 residues short of the end of the CDR3; the missing end is completed from the germline J gene. This chain links TRBV28 with TRBJ2-1; 7 bases align to TRBD2. V was clipped by 2 bases and J by 0 bases; unmatched bases: 4. The CDR3 length is 16 residues. The germline V gene has CDR1 MDHEN and CDR2 SYDVKM. The chain's CDR3 is CASSLPGDYSYNEQFF. CDR3 DNA, as far as it was read: TGTGCCAGCAGTTTACCCGGGGACTACTCCTACAATGAG.

Ten or more counts support this clone. The CDR3 is cut off 3 residues early in the read; its end comes from the germline J gene. The chain employs TRBV6-1 and TRBJ2-7, with 8 positions matching TRBD2. The CDR3 is 16 residues long. The germline gives CDR1 MNHNS, CDR2 SASEGT. The V gene end was trimmed by 0 bases and the J gene end by 2 bases; junction bases not matched to a gene: 6. The CDR3: CASSEASGGVTYEQYF. The CDR3 bases that were read are TGTGCCAGCAGTGAAGCCTCCGGGGGGGTTACCTACGAG.

This clone was counted at least ten times. The DNA ends 3 residues before the CDR3 does, and the rest of the CDR3 is filled in from the germline J gene. The V and J genes are TRBV23-1 and TRBJ2-4; 8 positions match TRBD1. TRBV23-1 is an ORF, and what it does is uncertain. With V trimmed by 5 bases and J by 5 bases, 8 bases remained unmatched. The CDR3 is 15 amino acids. CDR3 loop: CASSKNPGQENIQYF. The CDR3 DNA, read in part, is TGCGCCAGCAGTAAAAACCCGGGACAGGAAAACATT.

To note about this clone: The read is 3 residues too short to cover the CDR3 end, so that end is filled in from the germline J gene. The chain has TRBV5-1 and TRBJ2-1, with a possible D match to TRBD1 (6 bases). The V end lost 4 bases, the J end lost 4 bases, and 24 bases lay between the germline ends. The length of the CDR3 is 18 residues. From germline, CDR1 is SGHRS and CDR2 YFSETQ. The sequenced CDR3 bases are TGCGCCAGCAGCAGGGGTCAGGGGCAAAGTAAGGGGTACAATGAG. Translating it yields CASSRGQGQSKGYNE. In full, the CDR3 is CASSRGQGQSKGYNEQFF.

This clone was detected many times. Read sequence stops 3 residues before the CDR3 end, and the germline J gene provides the missing end. The chain couples TRBV19 to TRBJ2-3; D perhaps matches TRBD2 (6 bases). Germline CDR1 reads LNHDA; CDR2 reads SQIVND (reference sequence). This CDR3 is built from 14 residues. The CDR3 here is CASRNSGLSDAQYF. The covered CDR3 bases are TGTGCCAGTAGGAATTCGGGACTCTCGGATGCG.

There are many counts of this clone. The read halts 3 residues ahead of the CDR3 end, with the missing end drawn from the germline J gene. The chain recombines TRBV7-6 with TRBJ1-5; D might be TRBD1 (5 bases). This CDR3 comprises 13 residues. V was trimmed by 1 base and J by 7 bases, leaving 8 bases between them. CDR1 and CDR2 (germline): SGHVS, FNYEAQ. This chain's CDR3 is CASSLGGGQPQHF. Incomplete CDR3 DNA: TGTGCCAGCAGCTTAGGGGGGGGGCAGCCC.

This clone was counted many times. The observed sequence ends 3 residues before the CDR3 terminus, with the missing tail filled in from the germline J gene. This sequence joins TRBV20-1 and TRBJ2-3; D is unresolved. Trimming shortened V by 1 base and J by 0 bases, and 14 bases separated the two germline ends. CDR3 size: 16 residues. Germline V gene data show CDR1 as DFQATT and CDR2 as SNEGSKA (reference sequence). CDR3 residues: CSARGARFSSTDTQYF. Partial CDR3 DNA: TGCAGTGCTAGAGGGGCCCGATTTTCTAGCACAGATACG.

This clone was detected ten times or more. With the read ending 3 residues before the CDR3 end, the germline J gene is used to fill in that end. The V gene is TRBV7-9, the J gene TRBJ2-7; 12 nucleotides agree with TRBD2. The germline V gene has CDR1 SEHNR and CDR2 FQNEAQ (reference sequence). The CDR3 contains 14 residues. The junction had 3 bases not matched to a gene; V was cut back by 5 bases and J by 4 bases. The CDR3 sequence is CASSATSGGYEQYF. Partial CDR3 DNA: TGTGCCAGCAGCGCAACTAGCGGGGGGTACGAG.

Details on this clone: The read terminates 3 residues before the CDR3 end, so the remaining end is supplied by the germline J gene. The rearrangement joins TRBV6-2 or TRBV6-3 to TRBJ2-4; D perhaps matches TRBD2 (5 bases). There are 13 residues in the CDR3. The germline CDR1 and CDR2 sequences are MNHEY and SVGEGT. This chain's CDR3 is CASSSEGNQPQYF. Incomplete CDR3 DNA: TGTGCCAGCAGCTCAGAGGGTAATCAGCCT.

This clone was observed at least ten times. The CDR3 end is not reached by the read, which stops 3 residues before it; the germline J gene fills it in. The chain couples TRBV5-1 to TRBJ2-5; D may be TRBD1 (5 bases). The CDR3 runs 12 residues. CDR1 is SGHRS, CDR2 YFSETQ, per germline. V was trimmed by 2 bases and J by 7 bases, leaving 9 bases between them. CDR3 DNA (partial): TGCGCCAGCAGCTTTGATCAGGGGACC. This gives the protein CASSFDQGT. Given in full, the CDR3 is CASSFDQGTQYF.

Note on this clone: The read is 3 residues too short to cover the CDR3 end, so that end is filled in from the germline J gene. The genes are TRBV7-9 and TRBJ1-1; D is possibly TRBD1 (5 bases). This CDR3 is 14 amino acids long. Germline V gene sequence: CDR1 SEHNR, CDR2 FQNEAQ (reference sequence). The part of the CDR3 DNA that was read is TGTGCCAGCAGCTCCCTTTCCCCGGGACTGCAA. This translates into CASSSLSPGLQ. The whole CDR3 protein reads CASSSLSPGLQAFF.

This clone has a count of ten or more. From the germline J gene comes the end of the CDR3, since the read stops 3 residues before it. The chain has TRBV20-1 and TRBJ2-3; 8 bases align to TRBD2. Germline CDR1 and CDR2: DFQATT and SNEGSKA (reference sequence). V gave up 3 bases and J gave up 8 bases; unmatched junction bases: 7. This CDR3 is built from 13 residues. The sequenced part of the CDR3 DNA is TGCAGTGCTAGCTGGGAGGCGGGGGGTACG. It encodes CSASWEAGGT. The complete CDR3 sequence is CSASWEAGGTQYF.

This clone was seen ten or more times. The CDR3 extends 3 residues past the end of the read, so its final part is completed from the germline J gene. The chain links TRBV7-3 to TRBJ1-4; D is unclear. V lost 6 bases to trimming and J lost 8 bases, with 16 bases between them. The germline CDR1 and CDR2 sequences are SGHTA and FQGTGA. The CDR3 has 14 amino acids. The CDR3 spells CASSSSVAFEKLFF. Incomplete CDR3 DNA: TGTGCCAGCAGTTCCTCAGTAGCTTTCGAAAAA.

Comments on this clone: Sequencing ends 3 residues short of the CDR3 end; the germline J gene provides the rest. The chain employs TRBV18 and TRBJ2-2; D may be TRBD1 (5 bases). The germline V gene has CDR1 KGHSH and CDR2 LQKENI. The CDR3 is made up of 16 amino acids. With 3 bases removed from V and 0 bases from J, the gap between germline ends came to 11 bases. CDR3 DNA, as far as it was read: TGTGCCAGCTCACCCTTCAGGACAACGAACACCGGGGAG. This codes for CASSPFRTTNTGE. The CDR3 in full is CASSPFRTTNTGELFF.

This clone was found many times. From the germline J gene comes the end of the CDR3, since the read stops 3 residues before it. The chain carries TRBV7-9 and TRBJ1-4; D is undetermined. Germline V gives CDR1 SEHNR, CDR2 FQNEAQ (reference sequence). The V gene lost 5 bases and the J gene lost 5 bases, with 12 bases spanning the gap. The CDR3 covers 14 residues. CDR3 DNA, as far as it was read: TGTGCCAGCAGCCCACAGAAGGCAAATGAAAAA. Translated: CASSPQKANEK. The CDR3 in full is CASSPQKANEKLFF.

This clone was seen at least ten times. Coverage ceases 3 residues before the CDR3 finishes, and the germline J gene fills in the end. The rearrangement links TRBV7-8 to TRBJ1-6; 8 positions agree with TRBD1. CDR3 length: 15 amino acids. Germline CDR1 reads SGHVS; CDR2 reads FQNEAQ. V lost 6 bases to trimming and J lost 8 bases; unmatched junction nucleotides: 9. CDR3 residues: CASRAGQGGHSPLHF. CDR3 DNA (partial): TGTGCCAGCAGAGCCGGACAGGGAGGTCATTCACCC.